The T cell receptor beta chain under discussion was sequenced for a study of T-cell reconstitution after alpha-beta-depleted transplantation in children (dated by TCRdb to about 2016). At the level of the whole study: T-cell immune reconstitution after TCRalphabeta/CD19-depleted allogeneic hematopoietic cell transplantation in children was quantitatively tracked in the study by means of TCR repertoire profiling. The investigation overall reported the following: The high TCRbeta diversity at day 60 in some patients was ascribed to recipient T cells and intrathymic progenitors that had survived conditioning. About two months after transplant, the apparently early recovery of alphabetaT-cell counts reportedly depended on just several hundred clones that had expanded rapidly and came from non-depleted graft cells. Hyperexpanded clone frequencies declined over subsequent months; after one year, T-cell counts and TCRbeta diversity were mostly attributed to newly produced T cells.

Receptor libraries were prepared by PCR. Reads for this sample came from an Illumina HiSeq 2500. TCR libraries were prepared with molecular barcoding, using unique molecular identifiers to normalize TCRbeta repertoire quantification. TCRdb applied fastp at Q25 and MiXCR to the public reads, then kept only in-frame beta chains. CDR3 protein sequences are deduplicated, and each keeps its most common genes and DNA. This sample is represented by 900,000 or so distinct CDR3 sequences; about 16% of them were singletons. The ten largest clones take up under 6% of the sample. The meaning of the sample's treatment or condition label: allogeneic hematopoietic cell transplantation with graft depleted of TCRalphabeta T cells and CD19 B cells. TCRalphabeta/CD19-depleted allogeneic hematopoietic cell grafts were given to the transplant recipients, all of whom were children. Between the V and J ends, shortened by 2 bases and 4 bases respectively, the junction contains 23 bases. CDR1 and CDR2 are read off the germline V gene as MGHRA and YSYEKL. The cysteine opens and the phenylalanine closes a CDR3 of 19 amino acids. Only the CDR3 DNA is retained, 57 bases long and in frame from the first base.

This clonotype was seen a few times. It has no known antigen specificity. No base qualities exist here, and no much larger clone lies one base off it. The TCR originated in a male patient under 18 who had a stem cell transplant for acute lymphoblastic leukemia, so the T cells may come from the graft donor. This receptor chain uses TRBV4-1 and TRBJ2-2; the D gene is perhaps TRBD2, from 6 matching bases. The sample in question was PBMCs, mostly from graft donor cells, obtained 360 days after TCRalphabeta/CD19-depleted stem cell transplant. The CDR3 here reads CASSQPILARGRGTGELFF. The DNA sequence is TGCGCCAGCAGCCAACCGATACTAGCACGGGGTCGTGGCACCGGGGAGCTGTTTTTT.